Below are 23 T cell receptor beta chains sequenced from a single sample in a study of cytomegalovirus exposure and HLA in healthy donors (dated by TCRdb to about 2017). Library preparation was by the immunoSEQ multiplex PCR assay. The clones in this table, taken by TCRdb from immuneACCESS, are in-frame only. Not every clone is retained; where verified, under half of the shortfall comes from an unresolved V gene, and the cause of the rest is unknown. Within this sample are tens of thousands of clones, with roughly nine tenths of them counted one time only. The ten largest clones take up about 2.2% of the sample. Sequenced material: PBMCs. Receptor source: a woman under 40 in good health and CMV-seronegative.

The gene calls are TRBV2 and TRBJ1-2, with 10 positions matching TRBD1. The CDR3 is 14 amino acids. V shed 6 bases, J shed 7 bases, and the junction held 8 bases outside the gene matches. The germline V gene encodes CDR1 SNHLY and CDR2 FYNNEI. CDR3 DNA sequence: TGTGCCAGCAGGTATCCGGGACAGGGGCCTGGCTACACCTTC. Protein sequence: CASRYPGQGPGYTF.

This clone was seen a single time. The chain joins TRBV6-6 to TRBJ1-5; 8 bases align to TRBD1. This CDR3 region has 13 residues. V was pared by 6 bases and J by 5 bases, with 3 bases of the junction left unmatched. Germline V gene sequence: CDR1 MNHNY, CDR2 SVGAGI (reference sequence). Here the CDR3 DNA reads TGTGCCAGCAGCAGACAGGGGTATCAGCCCCAGCATTTT. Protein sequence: CASSRQGYQPQHF.

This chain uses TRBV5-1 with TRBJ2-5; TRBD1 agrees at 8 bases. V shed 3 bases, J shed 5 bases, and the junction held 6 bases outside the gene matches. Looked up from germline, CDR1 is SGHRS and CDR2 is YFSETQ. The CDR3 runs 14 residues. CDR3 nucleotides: TGCGCCAGCAGCTCCCAGGGGGCGTATGAGACCCAGTACTTC. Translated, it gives CASSSQGAYETQYF.

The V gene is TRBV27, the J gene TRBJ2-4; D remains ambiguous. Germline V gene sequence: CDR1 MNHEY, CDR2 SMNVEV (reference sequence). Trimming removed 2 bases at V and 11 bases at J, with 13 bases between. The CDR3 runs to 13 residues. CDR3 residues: CASSLEAGWVQYF. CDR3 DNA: TGTGCCAGCAGTTTAGAAGCCGGGTGGGTTCAGTACTTC.

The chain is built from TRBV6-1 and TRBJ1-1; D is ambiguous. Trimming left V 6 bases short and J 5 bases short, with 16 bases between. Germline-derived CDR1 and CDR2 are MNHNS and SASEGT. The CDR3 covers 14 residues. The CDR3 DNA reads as TGTGCCAGCAGCCACCCGGTTCGCGGGACTGAAGCTTTCTTT. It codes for CASSHPVRGTEAFF.

CDR3 sequence (DNA): TGTGCCAGCAGCTACAGGGGCGGTAGCTACACCTTC. Translating gives CASSYRGGSYTF. The chain carries TRBV6-5 and TRBJ1-2; 7 nucleotides match TRBD1. Germline V gene lookup returns CDR1 MNHEY and CDR2 SVGAGI. Trimming took 6 bases from V and 9 from J; bases not matched to a gene: 7. The CDR3 is 12 amino acids.

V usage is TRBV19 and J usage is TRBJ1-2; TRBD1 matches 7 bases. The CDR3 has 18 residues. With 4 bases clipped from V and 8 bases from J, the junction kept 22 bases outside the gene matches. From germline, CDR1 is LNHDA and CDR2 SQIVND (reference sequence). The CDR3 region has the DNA TGTGCCAGTAGTACCTCGGCGGGTCGGACAGGCTCCCTAGGGGGCTACACCTTC. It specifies CASSTSAGRTGSLGGYTF.

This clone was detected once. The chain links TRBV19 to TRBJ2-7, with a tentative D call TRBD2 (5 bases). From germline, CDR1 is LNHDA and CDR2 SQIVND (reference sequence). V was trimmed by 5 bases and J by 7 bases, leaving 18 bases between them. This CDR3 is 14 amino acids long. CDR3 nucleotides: TGTGCCAGTAGTTCAGGCGGCGGGTCGGGTGAGCAGTACTTC. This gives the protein CASSSGGGSGEQYF.

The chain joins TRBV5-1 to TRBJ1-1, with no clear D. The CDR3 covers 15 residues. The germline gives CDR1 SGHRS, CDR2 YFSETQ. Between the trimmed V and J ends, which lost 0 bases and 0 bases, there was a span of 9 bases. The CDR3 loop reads CASSLVTRMNTEAFF. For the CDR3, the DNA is TGCGCCAGCAGCTTGGTGACAAGAATGAACACTGAAGCTTTCTTT.

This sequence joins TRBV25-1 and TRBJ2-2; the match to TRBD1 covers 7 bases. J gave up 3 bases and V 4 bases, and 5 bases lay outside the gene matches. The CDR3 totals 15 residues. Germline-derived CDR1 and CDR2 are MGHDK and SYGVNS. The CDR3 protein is CASSAPDRDTGELFF. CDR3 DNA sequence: TGTGCCAGCAGTGCCCCCGACAGGGACACCGGGGAGCTGTTTTTT.

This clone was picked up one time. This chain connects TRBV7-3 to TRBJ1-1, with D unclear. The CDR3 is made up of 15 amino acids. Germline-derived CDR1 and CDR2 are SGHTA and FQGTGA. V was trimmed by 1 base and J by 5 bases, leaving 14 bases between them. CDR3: CASSLMGSGETEAFF. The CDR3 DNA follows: TGTGCCAGCAGCTTAATGGGGAGTGGGGAAACTGAAGCTTTCTTT.

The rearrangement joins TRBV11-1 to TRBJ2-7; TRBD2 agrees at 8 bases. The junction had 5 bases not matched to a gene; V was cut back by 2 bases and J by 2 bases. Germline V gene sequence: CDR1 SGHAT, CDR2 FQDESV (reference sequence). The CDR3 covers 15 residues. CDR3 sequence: CASSLYGRGTYEQYF. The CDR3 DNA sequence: TGTGCCAGCAGCTTATACGGGAGGGGAACCTACGAGCAGTACTTC.

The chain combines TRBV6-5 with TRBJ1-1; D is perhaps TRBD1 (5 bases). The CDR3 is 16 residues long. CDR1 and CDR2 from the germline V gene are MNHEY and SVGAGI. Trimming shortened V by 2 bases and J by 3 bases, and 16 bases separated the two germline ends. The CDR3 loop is CASSYDRFAGHTEAFF. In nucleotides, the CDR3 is TGTGCCAGCAGTTACGACCGCTTCGCGGGACACACTGAAGCTTTCTTT.

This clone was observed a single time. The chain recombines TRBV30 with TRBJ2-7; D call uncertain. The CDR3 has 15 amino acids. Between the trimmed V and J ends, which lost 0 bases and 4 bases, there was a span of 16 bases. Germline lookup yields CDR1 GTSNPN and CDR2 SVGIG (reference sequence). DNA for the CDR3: TGTGCCTGGAGTGTGGCGAACCGGCAGGCATACGAGCAGTACTTC. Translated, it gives CAWSVANRQAYEQYF.

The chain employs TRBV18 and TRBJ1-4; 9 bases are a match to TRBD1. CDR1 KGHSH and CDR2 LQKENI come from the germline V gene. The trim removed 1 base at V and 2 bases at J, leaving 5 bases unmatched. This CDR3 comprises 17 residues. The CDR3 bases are TGTGCCAGCTCACCACAAACAGGGGGCGCTACTAATGAAAAACTGTTTTTT. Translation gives CASSPQTGGATNEKLFF.

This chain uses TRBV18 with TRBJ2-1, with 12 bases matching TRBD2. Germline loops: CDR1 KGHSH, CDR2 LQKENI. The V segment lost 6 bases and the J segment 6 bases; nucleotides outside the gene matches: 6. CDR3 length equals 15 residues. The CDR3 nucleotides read TGTGCCAGCTCTCTGACTAGCGGGAGTGCCAATGAGCAGTTCTTC. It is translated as CASSLTSGSANEQFF.

In DNA, the CDR3 is TGTGCCAGCAGCCAATATAAGGGGGCACCGGCTTTCTTT. The encoded protein is CASSQYKGAPAFF. The rearrangement links TRBV13 to TRBJ1-1; 7 nucleotides line up with TRBD1. Per the germline V gene, CDR1 is PRHDT and CDR2 is FYEKMQ (reference sequence). The CDR3 contains 13 residues. J lost 11 bases, V lost 5 bases, and 11 bases had no gene match.

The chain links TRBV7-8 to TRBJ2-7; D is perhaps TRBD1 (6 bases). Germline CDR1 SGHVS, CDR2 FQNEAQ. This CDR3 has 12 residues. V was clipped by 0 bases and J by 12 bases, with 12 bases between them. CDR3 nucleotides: TGTGCCAGCAGCTTAGCGCAAGGGGGAGCGTACTTC. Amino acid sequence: CASSLAQGGAYF. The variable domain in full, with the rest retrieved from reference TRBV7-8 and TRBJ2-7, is GAGVSQSPRYKVAKRGQDVALRCDPISGHVSLFWYQQALGQGPEFLTYFQNEAQLDKSGLPSDRFFAERPEGSVSTLKIQRTQQEDSAVYLCASSLAQGGAYFGPGTRLTVT.

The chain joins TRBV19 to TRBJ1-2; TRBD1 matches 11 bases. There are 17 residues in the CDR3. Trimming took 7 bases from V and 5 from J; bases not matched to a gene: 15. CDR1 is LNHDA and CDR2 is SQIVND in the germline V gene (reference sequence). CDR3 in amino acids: CASKKGLGQGEGYGYTF. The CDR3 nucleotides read TGTGCCAGTAAAAAGGGACTGGGACAGGGGGAAGGGTATGGCTACACCTTC.

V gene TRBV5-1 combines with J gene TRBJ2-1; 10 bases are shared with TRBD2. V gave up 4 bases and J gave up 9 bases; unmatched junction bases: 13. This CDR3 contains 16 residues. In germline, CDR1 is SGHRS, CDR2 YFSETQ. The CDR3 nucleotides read TGCGCCAGCAGCCTTACCCCCGGGACTAGCGCGCCTGAGCAGTTCTTC. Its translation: CASSLTPGTSAPEQFF.

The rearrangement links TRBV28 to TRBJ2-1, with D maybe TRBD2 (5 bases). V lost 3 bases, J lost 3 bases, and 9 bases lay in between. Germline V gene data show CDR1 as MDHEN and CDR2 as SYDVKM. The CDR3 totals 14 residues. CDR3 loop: CASSFERSYNEQFF. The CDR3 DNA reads TGTGCCAGCAGTTTCGAGCGGAGCTACAATGAGCAGTTCTTC.

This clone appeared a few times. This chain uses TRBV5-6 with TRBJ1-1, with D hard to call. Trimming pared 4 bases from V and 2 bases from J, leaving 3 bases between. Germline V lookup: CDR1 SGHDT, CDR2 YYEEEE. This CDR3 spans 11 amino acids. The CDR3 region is CASSQNTEAFF. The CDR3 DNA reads TGTGCCAGCAGCCAAAACACTGAAGCTTTCTTT. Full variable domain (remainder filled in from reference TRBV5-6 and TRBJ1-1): DAGVTQSPTHLIKTRGQQVTLRCSPKSGHDTVSWYQQALGQGPQFIFQYYEEEERQRGNFPDRFSGHQFPNYSSELNVNALLLGDSALYLCASSQNTEAFFGQGTRLTVV.

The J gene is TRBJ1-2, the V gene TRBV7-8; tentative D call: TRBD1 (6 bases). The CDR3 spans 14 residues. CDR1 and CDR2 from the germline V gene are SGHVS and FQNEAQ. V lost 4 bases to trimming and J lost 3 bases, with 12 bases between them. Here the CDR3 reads CASSSGQNYYGYTF. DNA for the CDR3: TGTGCCAGCAGCTCTGGACAGAACTACTATGGCTACACCTTC.